The clone carrying this T cell receptor beta chain was picked up many times. What it binds is unknown. The data were taken from a study of early T cells in non-severe SARS-CoV-2 infection. Across the study: Chains stayed unpaired after sequencing of bulk RNA from unsorted whole blood. The study's findings and limits: There was a bias toward anti-spike CD8 responses in VDJdb matching, which missed private and CD4 specificities.

V was pared by 2 bases and J by 9 bases, with 6 bases of the junction left unmatched. This CDR3 is 13 amino acids long. The library protocol tagged individual cDNA molecules with unique molecular identifiers. Each CDR3 protein gets one entry after TCRdb re-called the 5' RACE reads with MiXCR. The sample yields about 22,000 distinct CDR3 sequences, around 4% seen once. The clonotype was recovered from an adult who was a healthcare worker with PCR-confirmed SARS-CoV-2 infection or an uninfected control (not recorded which). The chain is built from TRBV12-3 or TRBV12-4 and TRBJ1-1; the match to TRBD1 covers 7 bases. Sequenced input: whole blood. The CDR3 region is CASSLQGGSQAFF. As DNA, the CDR3 is TGTGCCAGCAGTTTACAGGGGGGCTCTCAAGCTTTCTTT.